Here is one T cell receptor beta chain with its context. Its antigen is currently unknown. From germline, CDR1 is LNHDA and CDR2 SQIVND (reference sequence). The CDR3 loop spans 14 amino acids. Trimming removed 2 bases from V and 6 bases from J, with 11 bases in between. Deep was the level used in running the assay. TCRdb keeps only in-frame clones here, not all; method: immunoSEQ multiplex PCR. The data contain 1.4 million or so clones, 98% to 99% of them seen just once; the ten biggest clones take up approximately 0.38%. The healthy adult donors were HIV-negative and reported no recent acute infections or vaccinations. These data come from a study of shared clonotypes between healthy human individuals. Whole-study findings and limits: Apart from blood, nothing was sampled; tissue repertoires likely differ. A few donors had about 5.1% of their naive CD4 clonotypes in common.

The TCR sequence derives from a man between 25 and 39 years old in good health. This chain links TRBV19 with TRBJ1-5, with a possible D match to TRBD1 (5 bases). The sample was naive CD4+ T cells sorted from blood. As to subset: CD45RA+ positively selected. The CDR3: CASSIKAGAQPQHF. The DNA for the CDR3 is TGTGCCAGTAGTATAAAGGCTGGGGCTCAGCCCCAGCATTTT.